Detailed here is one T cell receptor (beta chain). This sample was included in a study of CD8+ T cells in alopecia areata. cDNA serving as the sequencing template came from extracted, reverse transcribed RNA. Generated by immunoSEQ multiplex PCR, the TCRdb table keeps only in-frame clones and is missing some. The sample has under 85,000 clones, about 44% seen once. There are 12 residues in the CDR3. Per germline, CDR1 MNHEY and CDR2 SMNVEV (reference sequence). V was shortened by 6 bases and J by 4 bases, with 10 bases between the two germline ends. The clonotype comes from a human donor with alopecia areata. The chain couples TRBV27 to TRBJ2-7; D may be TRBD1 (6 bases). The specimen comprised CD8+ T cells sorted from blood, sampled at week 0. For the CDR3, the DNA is TGTGCCAGCAGGGACAGAATGTACGAGCAGTACTTC. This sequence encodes CASRDRMYEQYF.